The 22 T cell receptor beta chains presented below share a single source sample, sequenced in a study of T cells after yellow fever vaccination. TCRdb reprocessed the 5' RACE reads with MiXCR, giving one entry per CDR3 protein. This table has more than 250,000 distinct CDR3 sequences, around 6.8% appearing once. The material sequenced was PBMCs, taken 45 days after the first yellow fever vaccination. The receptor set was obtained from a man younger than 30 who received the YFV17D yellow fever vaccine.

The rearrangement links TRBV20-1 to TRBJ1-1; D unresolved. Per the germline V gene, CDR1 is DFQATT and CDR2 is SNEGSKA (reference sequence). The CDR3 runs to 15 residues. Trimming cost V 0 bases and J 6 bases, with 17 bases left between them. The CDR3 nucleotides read TGCAGTGCTAGAGATCTTTGGGATCATGTCGCTGAAGCTTTCTTT. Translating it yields CSARDLWDHVAEAFF.

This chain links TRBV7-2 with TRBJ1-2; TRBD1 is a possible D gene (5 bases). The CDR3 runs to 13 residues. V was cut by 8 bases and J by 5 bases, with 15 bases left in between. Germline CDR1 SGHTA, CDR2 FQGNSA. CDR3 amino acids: CASRPRDFYGYTF. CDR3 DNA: TGTGCCAGCCGCCCCCGGGACTTTTATGGCTACACCTTC.

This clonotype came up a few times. The CDR3 DNA is TGCGCCAGCAGCTTGGGGACAGGGGGCTACACCGGGGAGCTGTTTTTT. This codes for CASSLGTGGYTGELFF. V and J are TRBV5-1 and TRBJ2-2; 11 bases are shared with TRBD1. The V segment lost 0 bases and the J segment 3 bases; nucleotides outside the gene matches: 1. This CDR3 comprises 16 residues. Germline assignment: CDR1 SGHRS and CDR2 YFSETQ.

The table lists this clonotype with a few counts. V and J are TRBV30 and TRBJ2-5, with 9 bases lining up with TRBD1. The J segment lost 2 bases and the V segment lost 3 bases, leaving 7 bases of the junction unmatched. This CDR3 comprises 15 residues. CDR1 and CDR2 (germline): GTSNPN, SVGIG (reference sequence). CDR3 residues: CAWSPGTGRQETQYF. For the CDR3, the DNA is TGTGCCTGGAGCCCCGGGACAGGGCGTCAAGAGACCCAGTACTTC.

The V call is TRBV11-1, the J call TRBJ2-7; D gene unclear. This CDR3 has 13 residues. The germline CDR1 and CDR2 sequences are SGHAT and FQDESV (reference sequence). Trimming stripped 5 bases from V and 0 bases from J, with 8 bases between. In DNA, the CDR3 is TGTGCCAGCAGCCCATCCCCCTCCTACGAGCAGTACGTC. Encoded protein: CASSPSPSYEQYV.

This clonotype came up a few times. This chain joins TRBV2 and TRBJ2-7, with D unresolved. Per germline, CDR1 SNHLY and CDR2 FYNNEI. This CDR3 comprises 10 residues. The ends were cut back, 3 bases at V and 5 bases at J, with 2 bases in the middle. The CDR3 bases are TGTGCCAGCAGTGAGAACGAGCAGTACGTC. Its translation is CASSENEQYV.

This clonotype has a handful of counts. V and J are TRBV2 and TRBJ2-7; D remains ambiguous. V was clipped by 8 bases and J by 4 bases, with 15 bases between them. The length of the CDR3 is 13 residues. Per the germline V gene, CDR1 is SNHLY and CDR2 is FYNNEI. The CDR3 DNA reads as TGTGCCAGCGAATTGGTGGAGACTTACGAGCAGTACTTC. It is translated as CASELVETYEQYF.

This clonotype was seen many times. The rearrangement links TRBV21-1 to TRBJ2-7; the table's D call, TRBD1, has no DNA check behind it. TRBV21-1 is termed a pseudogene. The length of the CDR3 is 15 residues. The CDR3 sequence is CASSADRGLPYEQYF. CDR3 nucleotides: TGTGCCAGCAGCGCAGACAGGGGGCTACCCTACGAGCAGTACTTC.

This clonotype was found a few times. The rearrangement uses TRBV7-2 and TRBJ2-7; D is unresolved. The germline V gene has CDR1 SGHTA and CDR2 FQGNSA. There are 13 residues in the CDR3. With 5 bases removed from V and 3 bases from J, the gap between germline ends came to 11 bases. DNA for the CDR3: TGTGCCAGCAGCCCAAGTGTTGGCTACGAGCAGTACGTC. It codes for CASSPSVGYEQYV.

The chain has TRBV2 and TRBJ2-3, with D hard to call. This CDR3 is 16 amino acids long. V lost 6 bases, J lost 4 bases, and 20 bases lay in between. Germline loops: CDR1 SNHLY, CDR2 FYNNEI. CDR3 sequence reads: CASSQQPRAPADTQYF. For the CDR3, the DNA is TGTGCCAGCAGCCAACAACCCCGGGCTCCCGCAGATACGCAGTATTTT.

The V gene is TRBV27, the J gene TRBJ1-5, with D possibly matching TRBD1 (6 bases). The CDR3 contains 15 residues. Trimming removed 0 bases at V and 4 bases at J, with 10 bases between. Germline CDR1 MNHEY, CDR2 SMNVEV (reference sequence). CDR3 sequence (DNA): TGTGCCAGCAGTTTATCGGGGGCGTGGAATCAGCCCCAGCATTTT. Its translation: CASSLSGAWNQPQHF.

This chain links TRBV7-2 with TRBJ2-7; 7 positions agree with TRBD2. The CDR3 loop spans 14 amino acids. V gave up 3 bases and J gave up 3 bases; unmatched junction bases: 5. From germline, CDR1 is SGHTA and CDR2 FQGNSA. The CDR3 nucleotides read TGTGCCAGCAGCTTCTGGGGGGGGGACTACGAGCAGTACTTC. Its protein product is CASSFWGGDYEQYF.

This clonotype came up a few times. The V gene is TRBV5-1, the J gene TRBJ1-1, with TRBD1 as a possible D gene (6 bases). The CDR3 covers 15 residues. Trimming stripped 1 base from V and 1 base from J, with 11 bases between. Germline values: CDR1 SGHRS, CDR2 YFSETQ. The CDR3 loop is CASSLLGAGNTEAFF. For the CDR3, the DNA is TGCGCCAGCAGCTTGTTGGGGGCGGGGAACACTGAAGCTTTCTTT.

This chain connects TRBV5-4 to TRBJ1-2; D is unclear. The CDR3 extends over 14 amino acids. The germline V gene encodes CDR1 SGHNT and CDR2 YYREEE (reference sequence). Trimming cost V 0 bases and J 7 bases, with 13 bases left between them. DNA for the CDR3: TGTGCCAGCAGCTTGGTGGGGTCAATGGGTGGCTACACCTTC. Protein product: CASSLVGSMGGYTF.

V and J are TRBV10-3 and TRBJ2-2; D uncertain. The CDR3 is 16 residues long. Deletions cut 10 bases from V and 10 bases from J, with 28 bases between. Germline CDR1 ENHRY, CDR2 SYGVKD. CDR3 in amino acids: CATSTRPLNSGSELFF. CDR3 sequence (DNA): TGTGCCACCTCGACAAGGCCCTTAAACTCTGGGTCGGAGCTGTTTTTT.

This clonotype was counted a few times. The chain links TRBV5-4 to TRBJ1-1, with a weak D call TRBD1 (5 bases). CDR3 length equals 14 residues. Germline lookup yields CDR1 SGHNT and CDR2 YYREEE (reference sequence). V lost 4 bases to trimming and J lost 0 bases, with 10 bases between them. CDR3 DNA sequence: TGTGCCAGCAGCCGATGGGGGGTGAACACTGAAGCTTTCTTT. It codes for CASSRWGVNTEAFF.

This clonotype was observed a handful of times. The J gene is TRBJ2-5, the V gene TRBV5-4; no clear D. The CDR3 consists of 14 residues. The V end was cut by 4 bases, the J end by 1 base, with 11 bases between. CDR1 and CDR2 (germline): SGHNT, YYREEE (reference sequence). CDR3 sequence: CASSRIQAQETQYF. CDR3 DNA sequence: TGTGCCAGCAGCCGGATCCAGGCCCAAGAGACCCAGTACTTC.

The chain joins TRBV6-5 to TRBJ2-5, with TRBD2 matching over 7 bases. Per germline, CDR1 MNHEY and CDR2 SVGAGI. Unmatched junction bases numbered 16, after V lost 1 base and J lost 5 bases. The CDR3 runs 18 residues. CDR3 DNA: TGTGCCAGCAGTTACTTAGGTCTAGCGGAGGCCTTCAGCGAGACCCAGTACTTC. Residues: CASSYLGLAEAFSETQYF.

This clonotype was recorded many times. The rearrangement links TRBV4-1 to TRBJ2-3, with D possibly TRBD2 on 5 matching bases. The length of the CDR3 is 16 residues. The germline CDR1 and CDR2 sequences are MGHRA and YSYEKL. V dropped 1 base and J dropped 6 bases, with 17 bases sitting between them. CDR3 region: CASSQAGTSTGDTQYF. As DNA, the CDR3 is TGCGCCAGCAGCCAAGCGGGAACATCAACTGGGGATACGCAGTATTTT.

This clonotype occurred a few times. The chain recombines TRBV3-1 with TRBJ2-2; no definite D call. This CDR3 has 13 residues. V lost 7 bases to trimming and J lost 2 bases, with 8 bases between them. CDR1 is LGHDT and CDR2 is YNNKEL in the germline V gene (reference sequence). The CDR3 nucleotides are TGTGCCAGCACACCCGGAAACACCGGGGAGCTGTTTTTT. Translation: CASTPGNTGELFF.

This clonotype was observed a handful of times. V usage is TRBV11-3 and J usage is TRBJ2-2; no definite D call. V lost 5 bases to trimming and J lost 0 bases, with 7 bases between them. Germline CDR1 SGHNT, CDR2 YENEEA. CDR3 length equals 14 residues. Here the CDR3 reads CASSLPANTGELFF. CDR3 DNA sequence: TGTGCCAGCAGCCTCCCGGCGAACACCGGGGAGCTGTTTTTT.

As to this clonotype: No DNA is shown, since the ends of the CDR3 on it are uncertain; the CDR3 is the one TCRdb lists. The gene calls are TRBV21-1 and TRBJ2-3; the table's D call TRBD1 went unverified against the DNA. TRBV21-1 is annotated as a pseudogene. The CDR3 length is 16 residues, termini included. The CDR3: CASSKAVGQGTDTQYF.